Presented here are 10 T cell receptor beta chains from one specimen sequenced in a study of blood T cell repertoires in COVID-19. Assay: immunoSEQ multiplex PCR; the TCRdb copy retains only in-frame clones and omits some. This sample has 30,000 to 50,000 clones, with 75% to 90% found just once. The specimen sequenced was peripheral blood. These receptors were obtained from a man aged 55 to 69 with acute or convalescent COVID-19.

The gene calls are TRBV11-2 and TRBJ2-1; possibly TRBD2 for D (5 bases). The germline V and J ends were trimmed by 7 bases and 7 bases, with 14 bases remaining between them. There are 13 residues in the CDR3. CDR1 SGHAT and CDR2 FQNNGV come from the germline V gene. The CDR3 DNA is TGTGCCAGCACCCGATGGACTGGAAATGAGCAGTTCTTC. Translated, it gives CASTRWTGNEQFF.

CDR3 region: CASSLSGAIGGSYNEQFF. The CDR3 nucleotides are TGTGCCAGCAGCTTATCCGGAGCTATCGGGGGGTCCTACAATGAGCAGTTCTTC. This chain links TRBV7-9 with TRBJ2-1, with 7 bases lining up with TRBD2. The CDR3 contains 18 residues. Germline V CDR1 and CDR2: SEHNR, FQNEAQ (reference sequence). V lost 2 bases to trimming and J lost 1 base; unmatched junction nucleotides: 11.

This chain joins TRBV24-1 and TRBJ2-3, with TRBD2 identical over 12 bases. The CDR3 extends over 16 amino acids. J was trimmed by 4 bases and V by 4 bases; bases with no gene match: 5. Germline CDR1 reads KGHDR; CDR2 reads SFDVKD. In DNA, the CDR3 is TGTGCCACCAGTGACCCGACTAGCGGGAGTGCAGATACGCAGTATTTT. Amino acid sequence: CATSDPTSGSADTQYF.

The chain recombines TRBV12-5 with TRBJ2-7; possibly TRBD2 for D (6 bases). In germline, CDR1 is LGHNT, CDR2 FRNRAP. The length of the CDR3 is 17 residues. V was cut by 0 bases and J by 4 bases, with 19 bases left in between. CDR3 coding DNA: TGTGCTAGTGGTTTGGTACTAATGTTGCGGGGAGAATACGAGCAGTACTTC. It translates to CASGLVLMLRGEYEQYF.

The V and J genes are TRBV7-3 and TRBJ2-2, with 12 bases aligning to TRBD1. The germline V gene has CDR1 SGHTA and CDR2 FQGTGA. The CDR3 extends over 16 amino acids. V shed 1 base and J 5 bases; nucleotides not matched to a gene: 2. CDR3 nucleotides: TGTGCCAGCAGCTTAATGGGACAGGGGGCTACCGGGGAGCTGTTTTTT. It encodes CASSLMGQGATGELFF.

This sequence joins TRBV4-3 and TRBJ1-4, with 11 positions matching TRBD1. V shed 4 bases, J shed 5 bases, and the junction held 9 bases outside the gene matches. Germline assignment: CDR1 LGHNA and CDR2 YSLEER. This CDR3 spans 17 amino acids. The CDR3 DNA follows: TGCGCCAGCAGCCCAAGGACAGGGGGCGAGAAGAATGAAAAACTGTTTTTT. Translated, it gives CASSPRTGGEKNEKLFF.

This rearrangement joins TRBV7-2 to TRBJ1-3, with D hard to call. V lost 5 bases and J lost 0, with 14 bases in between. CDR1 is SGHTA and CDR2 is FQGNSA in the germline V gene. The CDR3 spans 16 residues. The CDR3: CASSAGPSISGNTIYF. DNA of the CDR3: TGTGCCAGCAGCGCTGGCCCGTCGATCTCTGGAAACACCATATATTTT.

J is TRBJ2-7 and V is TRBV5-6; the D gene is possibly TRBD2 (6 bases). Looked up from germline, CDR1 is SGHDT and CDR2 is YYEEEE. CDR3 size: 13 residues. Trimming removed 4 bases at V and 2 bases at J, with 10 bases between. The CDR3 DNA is TGTGCCAGCAGCACGGACTACGCCTACGAGCAGTACTTC. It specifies CASSTDYAYEQYF.

The CDR3: CASSYDRVNSPLHF. The CDR3 nucleotides are TGTGCCAGCAGTTACGACAGGGTAAATTCACCCCTCCACTTT. V gene TRBV6-5 combines with J gene TRBJ1-6; 7 nucleotides agree with TRBD1. CDR1 and CDR2 from the germline V gene are MNHEY and SVGAGI. Trimming cost V 2 bases and J 7 bases; bases outside gene matches: 2. The CDR3 totals 14 residues.

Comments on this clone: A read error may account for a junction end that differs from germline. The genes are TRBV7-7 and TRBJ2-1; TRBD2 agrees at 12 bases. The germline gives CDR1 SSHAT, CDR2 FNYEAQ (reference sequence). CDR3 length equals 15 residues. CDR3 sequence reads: CASSPLAGGPNEQFF. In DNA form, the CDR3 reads TGTGCTAGCAGCCCCCTAGCGGGGGGGCCCAATGAGCAGTTCTTC. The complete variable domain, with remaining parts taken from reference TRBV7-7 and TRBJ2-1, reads GAGVSQSPRYKVTKRGQDVTLRCDPISSHATLYWYQQALGQGPEFLTYFNYEAQPDKSGLPSDRFSAERPEGSISTLTIQRTEQRDSAMYRCASSPLAGGPNEQFFGPGTRLTVL.